A single T cell receptor (beta chain) is shown here with its context. Its antigen is still unknown. No quality values exist for individual bases; no much larger clone is one base distant. The immunoSEQ assay, a bias-controlled multiplex PCR with V- and J-specific primers, was used to amplify TCR beta CDR3 regions from genomic DNA. In a second PCR step, the CDR3 amplicons were tagged with a proprietary barcode plus Illumina adapter sequences. CDR3 libraries were sequenced on an Illumina MiSeq instrument. The source study handled its data this way. immunoSEQ Analyzer 3.0 was used for export and quality control, with R Bioconductor and Immunarch used for downstream analyses. Only productive rearrangements in the normalized downsampled data set were used to calculate repertoire metrics. In the normalized cohort, a clonotype counted as pathologically expanded if the clonotype was larger than 5 templates. Repertoire diversity was measured with the Inverse Simpson Index. The non-normalized data set was used for CMV-specificity analyses so that all clonotypes could be captured. This immuneACCESS table, as held by TCRdb, lists in-frame sequences with V and J called but not all clones. Of the missing ones, under half trace to an unresolved V gene in checked studies; the others have no known cause. The D gene and trimming were derived from the DNA, and the V and J assignments and clone size from that table. The sample includes some 12,000 clones, with 75% to 90% observed a single time. Of the sample, around 15% is held by the ten largest clones.

This sample was taken from a study of T cell clonotyping in hematopoietic cell transplantation (dated by TCRdb to about 2021). Looking at the study overall: In the study, more than 120 blood samples were gathered from 35 to 45 consecutive transplant recipients and their related donors. Patients were recruited between September 2015 and 2017 and followed until late 2020 or death.

Explained via the paper, the time point label denotes: 100 days after allo-HCT. Blood from recipients was drawn about 28 days before transplant and again at days 30, 100 and 180 after transplant. Nuclei Lysis Solution was used to extract genomic DNA from fresh or cryopreserved unfractionated peripheral blood mononuclear cells. General conclusions and limits of the study: The sample size was limited and the cells went unsorted, which meant the CD4 and CD8 repertoire contributions could not be told apart. Broader posttransplant TCR repertoire diversity was predicted by donor and pretransplant recipient Inverse Simpson Index values. Recipient TCR diversity fell after transplant, with pathologically expanded clonotypes rising progressively from day 30 to day 180. Just a small fraction of recipient repertoires overlapped with donor repertoires, and more than 95% appeared de novo at the given depth.

Trimming takes 4 bases from V and 1 base from J, and the germline ends sit 12 bases apart. Measured from the cysteine to the phenylalanine, the CDR3 is 14 residues long. Only CDR3 DNA remains: 42 bases, in frame from the first base. CDR1 and CDR2 were assigned from the germline V gene as SGDLS and YYNGEE. The sequence was collected from a female patient aged 60 to 70 who had an allogeneic stem cell transplant from an unrelated donor, so the T cells may come from the graft donor. Some clones in this sample may be carry-over from other donors' samples. The sample here was PBMCs, taken 100 days after allogeneic stem cell transplant. Here the chain combines TRBV9 and TRBJ2-7; the D gene lacks a confident call. The CDR3 reads CASSPQSISYEQYF. DNA sequence: TGTGCCAGCAGCCCCCAGAGTATATCCTACGAGCAGTACTTC.